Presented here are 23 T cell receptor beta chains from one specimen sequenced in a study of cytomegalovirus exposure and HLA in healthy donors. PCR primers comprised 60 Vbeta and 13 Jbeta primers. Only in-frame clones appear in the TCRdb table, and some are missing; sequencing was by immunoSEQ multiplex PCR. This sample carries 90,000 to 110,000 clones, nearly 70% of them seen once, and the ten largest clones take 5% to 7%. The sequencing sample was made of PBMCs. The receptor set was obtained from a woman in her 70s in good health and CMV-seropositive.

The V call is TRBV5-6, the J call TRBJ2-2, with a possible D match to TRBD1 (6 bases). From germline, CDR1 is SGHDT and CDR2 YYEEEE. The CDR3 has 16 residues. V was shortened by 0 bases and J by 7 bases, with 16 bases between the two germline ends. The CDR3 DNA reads TGTGCCAGCAGCTTGGCCCGGGACATCTTAATCGGGGAGCTGTTTTTT. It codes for CASSLARDILIGELFF.

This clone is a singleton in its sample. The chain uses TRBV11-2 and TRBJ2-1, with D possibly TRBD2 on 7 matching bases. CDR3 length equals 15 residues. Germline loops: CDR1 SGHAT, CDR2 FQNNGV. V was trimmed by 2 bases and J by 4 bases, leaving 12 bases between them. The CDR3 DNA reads TGTGCCAGCAGCTTATACGGGGGGCGGTACAATGAGCAGTTCTTC. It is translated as CASSLYGGRYNEQFF.

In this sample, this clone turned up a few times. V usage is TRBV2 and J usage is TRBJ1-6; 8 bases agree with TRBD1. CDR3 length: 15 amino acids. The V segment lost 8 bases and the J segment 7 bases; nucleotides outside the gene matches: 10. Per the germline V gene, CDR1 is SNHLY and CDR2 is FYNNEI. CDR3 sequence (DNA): TGTGCCAGCCGCGGACAGGGCGGGGTGAATTCACCCCTCCACTTT. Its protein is CASRGQGGVNSPLHF.

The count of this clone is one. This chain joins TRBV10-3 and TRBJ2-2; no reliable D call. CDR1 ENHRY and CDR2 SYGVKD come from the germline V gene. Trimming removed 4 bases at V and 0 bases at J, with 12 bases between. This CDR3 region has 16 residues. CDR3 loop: CAISGSHLSNTGELFF. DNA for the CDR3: TGTGCCATCAGTGGTAGTCATCTATCGAACACCGGGGAGCTGTTTTTT.

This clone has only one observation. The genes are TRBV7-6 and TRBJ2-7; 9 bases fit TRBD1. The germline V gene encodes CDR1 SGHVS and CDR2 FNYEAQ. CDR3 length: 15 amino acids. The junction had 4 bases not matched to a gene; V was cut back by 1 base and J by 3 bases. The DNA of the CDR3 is TGTGCCAGCAGCTTAGGAACAGGGGGCAGCTACGAGCAGTACTTC. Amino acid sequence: CASSLGTGGSYEQYF.

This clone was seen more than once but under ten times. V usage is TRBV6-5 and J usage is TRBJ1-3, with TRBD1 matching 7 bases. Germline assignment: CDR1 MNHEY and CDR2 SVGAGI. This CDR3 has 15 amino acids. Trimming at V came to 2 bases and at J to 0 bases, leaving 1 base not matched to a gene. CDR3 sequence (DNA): TGTGCCAGCAGTTACGGGACAGCCTCTGGAAACACCATATATTTT. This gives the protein CASSYGTASGNTIYF.

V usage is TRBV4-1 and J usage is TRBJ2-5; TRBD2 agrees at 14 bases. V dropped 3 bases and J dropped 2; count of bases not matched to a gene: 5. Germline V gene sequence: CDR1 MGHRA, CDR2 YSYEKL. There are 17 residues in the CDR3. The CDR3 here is CASSQGTSGGWQETQYF. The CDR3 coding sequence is TGCGCCAGCAGCCAGGGGACTAGCGGGGGTTGGCAAGAGACCCAGTACTTC.

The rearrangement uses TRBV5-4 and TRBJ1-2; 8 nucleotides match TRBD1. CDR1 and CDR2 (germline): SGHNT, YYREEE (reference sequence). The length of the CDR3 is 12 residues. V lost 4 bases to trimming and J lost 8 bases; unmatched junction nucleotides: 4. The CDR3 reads CASSTDRVGYTF. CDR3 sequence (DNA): TGTGCCAGCAGCACGGACAGGGTCGGCTACACCTTC.

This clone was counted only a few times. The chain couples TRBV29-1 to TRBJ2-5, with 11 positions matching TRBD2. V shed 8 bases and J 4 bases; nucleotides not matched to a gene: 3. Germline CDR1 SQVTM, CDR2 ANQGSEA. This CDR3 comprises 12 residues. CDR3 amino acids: CSYSGGAETQYF. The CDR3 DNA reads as TGCAGCTATAGCGGGGGGGCAGAGACCCAGTACTTC.

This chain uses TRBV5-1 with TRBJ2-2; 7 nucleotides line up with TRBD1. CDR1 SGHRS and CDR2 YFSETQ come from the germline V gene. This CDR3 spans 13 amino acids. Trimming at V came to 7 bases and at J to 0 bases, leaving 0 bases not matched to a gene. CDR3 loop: CASGQANTGELFF. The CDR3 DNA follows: TGCGCCAGCGGACAGGCGAACACCGGGGAGCTGTTTTTT.

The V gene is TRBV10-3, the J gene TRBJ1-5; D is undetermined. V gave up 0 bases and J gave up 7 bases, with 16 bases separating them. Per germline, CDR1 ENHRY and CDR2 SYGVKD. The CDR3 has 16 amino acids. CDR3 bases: TGTGCCATCAGTGAGTCGGGAGGGAAGGGAACGCAGCCCCAGCATTTT. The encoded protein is CAISESGGKGTQPQHF.

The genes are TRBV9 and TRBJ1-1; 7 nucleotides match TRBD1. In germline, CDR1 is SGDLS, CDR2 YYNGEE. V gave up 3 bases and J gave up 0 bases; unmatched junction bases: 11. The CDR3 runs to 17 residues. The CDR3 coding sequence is TGTGCCAGCAGCGGGCACAGGGGAGGTGTATTGAACACTGAAGCTTTCTTT. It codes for CASSGHRGGVLNTEAFF.

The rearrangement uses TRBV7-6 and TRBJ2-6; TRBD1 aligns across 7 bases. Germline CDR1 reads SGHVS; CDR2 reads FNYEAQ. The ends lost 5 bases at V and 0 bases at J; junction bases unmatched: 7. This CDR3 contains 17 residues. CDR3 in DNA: TGTGCCAGCAGCCCGGCAGGGGGAAGCTCTGGGGCCAACGTCCTGACTTTC. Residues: CASSPAGGSSGANVLTF.

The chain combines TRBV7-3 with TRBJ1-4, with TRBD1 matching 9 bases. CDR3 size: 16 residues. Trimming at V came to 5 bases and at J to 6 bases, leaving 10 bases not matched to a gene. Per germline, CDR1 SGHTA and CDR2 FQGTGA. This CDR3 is CASSHLTGQGYEKLFF. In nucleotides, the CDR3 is TGTGCCAGCAGCCATCTCACGGGACAGGGATATGAAAAACTGTTTTTT. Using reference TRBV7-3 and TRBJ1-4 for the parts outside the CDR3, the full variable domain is GAGVSQTPSNKVTEKGKYVELRCDPISGHTALYWYRQSLGQGPEFLIYFQGTGAADDSGLPNDRFFAVRPEGSVSTLKIQRTERGDSAVYLCASSHLTGQGYEKLFFGSGTQLSVL.

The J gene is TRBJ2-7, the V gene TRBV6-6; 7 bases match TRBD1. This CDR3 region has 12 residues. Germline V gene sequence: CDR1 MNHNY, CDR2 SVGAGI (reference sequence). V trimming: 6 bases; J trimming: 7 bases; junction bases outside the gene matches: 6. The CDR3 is CASRTGDWEQYF. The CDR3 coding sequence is TGTGCCAGCAGAACAGGGGATTGGGAGCAGTACTTC.

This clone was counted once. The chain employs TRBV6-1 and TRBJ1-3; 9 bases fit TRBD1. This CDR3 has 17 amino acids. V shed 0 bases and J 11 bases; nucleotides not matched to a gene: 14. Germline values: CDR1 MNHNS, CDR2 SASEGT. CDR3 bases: TGTGCCAGCAGTGAAGCCCCGGGACAGGGTAATCGGGGCGCCATATATTTT. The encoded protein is CASSEAPGQGNRGAIYF.

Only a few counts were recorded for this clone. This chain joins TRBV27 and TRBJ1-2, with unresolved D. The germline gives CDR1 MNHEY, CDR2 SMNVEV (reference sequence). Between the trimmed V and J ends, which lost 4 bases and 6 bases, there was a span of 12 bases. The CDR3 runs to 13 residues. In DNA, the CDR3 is TGTGCCAGCAGTTCCCGTGGGCTGCATGGCTACACCTTC. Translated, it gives CASSSRGLHGYTF.

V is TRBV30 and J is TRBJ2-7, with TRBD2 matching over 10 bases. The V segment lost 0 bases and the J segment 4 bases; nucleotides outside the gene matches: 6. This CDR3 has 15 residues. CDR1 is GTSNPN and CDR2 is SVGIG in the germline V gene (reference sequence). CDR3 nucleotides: TGTGCCTGGAGTGTATCGAGCGGGGGGGCGTACGAGCAGTACTTC. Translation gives CAWSVSSGGAYEQYF.

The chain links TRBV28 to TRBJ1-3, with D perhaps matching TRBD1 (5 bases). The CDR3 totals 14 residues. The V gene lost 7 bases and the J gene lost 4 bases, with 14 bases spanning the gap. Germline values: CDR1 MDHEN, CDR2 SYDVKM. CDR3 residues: CASTGRGSGNTIYF. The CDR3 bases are TGTGCCAGCACTGGGCGGGGGTCCGGAAACACCATATATTTT.

The CDR3 DNA sequence: TGCGCCAGCAGCCAAGAGCCGTATAGGGCAGGGGAGGGTGATGAAGCTTTCTTT. Translation gives CASSQEPYRAGEGDEAFF. The chain carries TRBV4-3 and TRBJ1-1; a weak D match, TRBD1 (6 bases). With 0 bases removed from V and 7 bases from J, the gap between germline ends came to 24 bases. The germline gives CDR1 LGHNA, CDR2 YSLEER. The CDR3 totals 18 residues.

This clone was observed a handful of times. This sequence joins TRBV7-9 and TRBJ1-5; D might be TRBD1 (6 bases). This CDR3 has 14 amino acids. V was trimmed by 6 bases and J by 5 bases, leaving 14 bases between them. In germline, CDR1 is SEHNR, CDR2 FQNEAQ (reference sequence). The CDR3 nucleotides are TGTGCCAGCAGTGAGACAGGCGCCCATCAGCCCCAGCATTTT. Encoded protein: CASSETGAHQPQHF.

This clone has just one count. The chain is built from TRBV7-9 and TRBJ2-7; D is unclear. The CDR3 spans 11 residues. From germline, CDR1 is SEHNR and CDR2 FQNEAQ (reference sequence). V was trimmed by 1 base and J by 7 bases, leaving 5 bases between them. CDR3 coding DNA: TGTGCCAGCAGCTTAGTGGCAGAGCAGTACTTC. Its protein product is CASSLVAEQYF.

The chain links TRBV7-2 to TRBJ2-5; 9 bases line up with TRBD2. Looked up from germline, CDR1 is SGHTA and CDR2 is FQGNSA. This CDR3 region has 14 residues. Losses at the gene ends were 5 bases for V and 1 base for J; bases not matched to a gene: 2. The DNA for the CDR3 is TGTGCCAGCAGCCAGGGACTAGCCCAAGAGACCCAGTACTTC. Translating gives CASSQGLAQETQYF.